This TCR beta chain was recorded in a study of T cells in Graves' hyperthyroidism and ophthalmopathy. General study points: The model forecast ophthalmopathy, anticipating it by a median roughly 6.3 months before onset.

This clonotype showed up many times. Its antigen is not identified. CDR3 length equals 13 residues. V lost 5 bases and J lost 6; bases outside the gene matches: 5. Germline-derived CDR1 and CDR2 are SGHVS and FQNEAQ. Amplification of TCR beta CDR3 regions was performed using RNA transcripts as template. A first-round RT-PCR of the TCR CDR3 used the HTBI primer set. TCRdb called the multiplex PCR reads again in MiXCR, with one record for every CDR3 protein. The table records approximately 330,000 distinct CDR3 sequences, roughly an eighth of them present only once. The sequenced material came from blood. This TCR came from a woman aged 35 to 49 with Graves' ophthalmopathy. The chain links TRBV7-8 to TRBJ1-2; 8 bases are a match to TRBD1. The CDR3 loop is CASSMTGVDGYTF. CDR3 bases: TGTGCCAGCAGCATGACAGGGGTAGATGGCTACACCTTC.